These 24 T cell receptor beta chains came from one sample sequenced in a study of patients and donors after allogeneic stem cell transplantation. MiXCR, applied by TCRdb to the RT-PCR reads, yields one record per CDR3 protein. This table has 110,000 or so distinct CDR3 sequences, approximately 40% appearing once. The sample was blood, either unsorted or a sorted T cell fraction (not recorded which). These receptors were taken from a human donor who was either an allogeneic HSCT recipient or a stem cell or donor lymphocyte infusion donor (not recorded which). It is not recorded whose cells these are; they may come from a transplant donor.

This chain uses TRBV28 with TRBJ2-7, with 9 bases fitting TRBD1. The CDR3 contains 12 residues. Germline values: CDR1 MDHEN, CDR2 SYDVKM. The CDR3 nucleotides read TGTGCTGTGGGGGACAGGGCTTACGAGCAGTACTTC. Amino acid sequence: CAVGDRAYEQYF.

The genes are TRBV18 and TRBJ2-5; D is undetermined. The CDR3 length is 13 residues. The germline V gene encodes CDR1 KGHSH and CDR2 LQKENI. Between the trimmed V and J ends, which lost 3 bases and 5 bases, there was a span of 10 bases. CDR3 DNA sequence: TGTGCCAGCTCACCGGACCTGGCGGAGACCCAGTACTTC. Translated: CASSPDLAETQYF. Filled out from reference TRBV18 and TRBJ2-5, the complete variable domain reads NAGVMQNPRHLVRRRGQEARLRCSPMKGHSHVYWYRQLPEEGLKFMVYLQKENIIDESGMPKERFSAEFPKEGPSILRIQQVVRGDSAAYFCASSPDLAETQYFGPGTRLLVL.

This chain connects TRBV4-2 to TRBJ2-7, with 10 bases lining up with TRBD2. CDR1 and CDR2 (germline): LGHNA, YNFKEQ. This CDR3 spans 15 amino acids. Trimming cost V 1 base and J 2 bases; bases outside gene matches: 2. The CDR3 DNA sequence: TGTGCCAGCAGCCAAGGGACTAGCGGTACCTACGAGCAGTACTTC. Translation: CASSQGTSGTYEQYF.

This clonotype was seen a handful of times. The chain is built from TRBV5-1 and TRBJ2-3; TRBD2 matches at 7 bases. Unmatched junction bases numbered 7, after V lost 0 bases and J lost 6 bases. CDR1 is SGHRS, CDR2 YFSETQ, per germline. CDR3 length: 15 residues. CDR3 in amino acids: CASSLADGRMDTQYF. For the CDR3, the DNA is TGCGCCAGCAGCTTGGCTGACGGGAGGATGGATACGCAGTATTTT. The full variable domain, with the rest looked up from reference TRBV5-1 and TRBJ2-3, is KAGVTQTPRYLIKTRGQQVTLSCSPISGHRSVSWYQQTPGQGLQFLFEYFSETQRNKGNFPGRFSGRQFSNSRSEMNVSTLELGDSALYLCASSLADGRMDTQYFGPGTRLTVL.

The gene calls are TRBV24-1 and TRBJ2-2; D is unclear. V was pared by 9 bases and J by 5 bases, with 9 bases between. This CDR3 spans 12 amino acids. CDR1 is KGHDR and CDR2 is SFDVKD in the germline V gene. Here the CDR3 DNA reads TGTGCCACCCGCCATGAAACCGGGGAGCTGTTTTTT. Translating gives CATRHETGELFF.

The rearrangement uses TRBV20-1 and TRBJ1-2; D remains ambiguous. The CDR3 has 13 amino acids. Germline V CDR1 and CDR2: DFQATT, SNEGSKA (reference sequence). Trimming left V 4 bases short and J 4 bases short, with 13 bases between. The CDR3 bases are TGCAGTGCTAAGGGCCCAGCCTCCTATGGCTACACCTTC. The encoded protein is CSAKGPASYGYTF.

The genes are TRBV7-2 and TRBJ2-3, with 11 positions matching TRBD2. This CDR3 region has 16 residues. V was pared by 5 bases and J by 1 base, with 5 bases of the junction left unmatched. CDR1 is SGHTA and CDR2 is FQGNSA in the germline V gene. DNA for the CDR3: TGTGCCAGCAGCCGCACACTAGCGGGAGGCACAGATACGCAGTATTTT. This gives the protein CASSRTLAGGTDTQYF.

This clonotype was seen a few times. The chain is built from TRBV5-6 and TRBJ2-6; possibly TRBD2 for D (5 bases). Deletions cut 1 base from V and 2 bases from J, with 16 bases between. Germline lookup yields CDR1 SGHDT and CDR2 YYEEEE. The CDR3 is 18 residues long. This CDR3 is CASSLPGLLMAGANVLTF. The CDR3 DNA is TGTGCCAGCAGCTTGCCGGGGTTATTAATGGCTGGGGCCAACGTCCTGACTTTC.

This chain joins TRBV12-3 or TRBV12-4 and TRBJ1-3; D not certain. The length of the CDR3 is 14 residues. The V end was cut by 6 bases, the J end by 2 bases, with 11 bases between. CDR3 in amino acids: CASRVAGAGNTIYF. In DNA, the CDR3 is TGTGCCAGCAGGGTCGCTGGGGCTGGAAACACCATATATTTT.

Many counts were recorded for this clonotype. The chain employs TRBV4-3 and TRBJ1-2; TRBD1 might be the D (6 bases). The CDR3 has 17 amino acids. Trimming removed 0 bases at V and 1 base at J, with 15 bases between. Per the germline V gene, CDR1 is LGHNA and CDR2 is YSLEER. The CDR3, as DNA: TGCGCCAGCAGCCAAGATAGGGCAGGGGACCTTAACTATGGCTACACCTTC. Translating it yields CASSQDRAGDLNYGYTF.

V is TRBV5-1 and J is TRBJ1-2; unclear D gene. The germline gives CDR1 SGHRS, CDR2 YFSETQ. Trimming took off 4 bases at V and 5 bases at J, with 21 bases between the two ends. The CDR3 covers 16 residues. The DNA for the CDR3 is TGCGCCAGCAGCCCGGAGGCGGGGAGGATGGGATATGGCTACACCTTC. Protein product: CASSPEAGRMGYGYTF.

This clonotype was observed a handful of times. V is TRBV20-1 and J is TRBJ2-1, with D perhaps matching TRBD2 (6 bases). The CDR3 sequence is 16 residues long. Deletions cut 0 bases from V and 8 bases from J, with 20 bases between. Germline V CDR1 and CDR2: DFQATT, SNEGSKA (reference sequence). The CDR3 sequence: CSARDPLRDLDDEQFF. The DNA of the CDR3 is TGCAGTGCTAGAGATCCATTGCGGGACCTAGATGATGAGCAGTTCTTC.

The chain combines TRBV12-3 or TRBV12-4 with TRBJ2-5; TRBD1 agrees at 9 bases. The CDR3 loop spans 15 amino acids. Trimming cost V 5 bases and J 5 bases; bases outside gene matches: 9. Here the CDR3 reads CASSTGRDREETQYF. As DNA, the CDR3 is TGTGCCAGCAGTACTGGACGGGACAGGGAGGAGACCCAGTACTTC.

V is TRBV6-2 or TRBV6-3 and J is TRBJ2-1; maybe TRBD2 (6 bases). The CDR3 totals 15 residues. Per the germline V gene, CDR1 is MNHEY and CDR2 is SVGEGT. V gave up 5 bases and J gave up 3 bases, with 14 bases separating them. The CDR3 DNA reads TGTGCCAGCAGTCGCTGGACTACCCTCTACAATGAGCAGTTCTTC. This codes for CASSRWTTLYNEQFF.

DNA of the CDR3: TGTGCCAGCAGTGGGCAGGTCTCTGGAAACACCATATATTTT. Its translation: CASSGQVSGNTIYF. The chain employs TRBV2 and TRBJ1-3; no clear D gene. The CDR3 has 14 amino acids. The germline V gene has CDR1 SNHLY and CDR2 FYNNEI. V dropped 4 bases and J dropped 0 bases, with 7 bases sitting between them. The full variable domain, in which reference TRBV2 and TRBJ1-3 provide the parts outside the CDR3, is EPEVTQTPSHQVTQMGQEVILRCVPISNHLYFYWYRQILGQKVEFLVSFYNNEISEKSEIFDDQFSVERPDGSNFTLKIRSTKLEDSAMYFCASSGQVSGNTIYFGEGSWLTVV.

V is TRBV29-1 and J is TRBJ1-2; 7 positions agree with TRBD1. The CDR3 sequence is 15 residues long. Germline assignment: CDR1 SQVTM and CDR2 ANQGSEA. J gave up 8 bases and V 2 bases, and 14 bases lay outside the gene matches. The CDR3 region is CSVEKLTRGILGYTF. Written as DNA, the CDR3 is TGCAGCGTTGAAAAATTGACCAGGGGGATTTTGGGCTACACCTTC.

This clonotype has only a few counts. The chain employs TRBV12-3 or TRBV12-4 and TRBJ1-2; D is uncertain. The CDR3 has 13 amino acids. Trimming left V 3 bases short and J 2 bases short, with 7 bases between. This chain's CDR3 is CASSLSKNYGYTF. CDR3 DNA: TGTGCCAGCAGTTTGAGTAAGAACTATGGCTACACCTTC.

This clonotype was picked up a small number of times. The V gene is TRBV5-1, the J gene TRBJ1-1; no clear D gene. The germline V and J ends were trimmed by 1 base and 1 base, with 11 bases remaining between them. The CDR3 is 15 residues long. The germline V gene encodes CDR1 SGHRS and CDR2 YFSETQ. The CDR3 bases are TGCGCCAGCAGCTTGATTTCTGGGTCGAACACTGAAGCTTTCTTT. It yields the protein CASSLISGSNTEAFF.

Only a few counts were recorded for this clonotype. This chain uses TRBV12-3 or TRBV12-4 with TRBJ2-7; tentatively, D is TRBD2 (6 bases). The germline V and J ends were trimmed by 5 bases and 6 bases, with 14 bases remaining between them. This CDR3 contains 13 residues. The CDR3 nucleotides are TGTGCCAGCAGTGTAGACAACGGGGGCGAGCAGTACTTC. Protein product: CASSVDNGGEQYF.

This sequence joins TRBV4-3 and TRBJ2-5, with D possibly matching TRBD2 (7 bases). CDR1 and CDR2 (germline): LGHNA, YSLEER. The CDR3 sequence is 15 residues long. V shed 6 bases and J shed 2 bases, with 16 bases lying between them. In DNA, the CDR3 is TGCGCCAGCAGTTCAGGACAGCGGGAACAAGAGACCCAGTACTTC. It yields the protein CASSSGQREQETQYF.

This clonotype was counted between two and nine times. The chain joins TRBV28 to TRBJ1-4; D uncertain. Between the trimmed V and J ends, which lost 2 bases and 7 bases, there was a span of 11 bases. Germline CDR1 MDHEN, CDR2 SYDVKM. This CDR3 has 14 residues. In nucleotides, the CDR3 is TGTGCCAGCAGTTTAACGGCGGATGCTGAAAAACTGTTTTTT. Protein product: CASSLTADAEKLFF.

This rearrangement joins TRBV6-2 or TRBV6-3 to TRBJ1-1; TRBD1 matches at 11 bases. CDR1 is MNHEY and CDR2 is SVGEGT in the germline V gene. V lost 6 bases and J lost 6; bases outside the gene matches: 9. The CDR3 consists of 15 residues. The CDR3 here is CASSPTGQGAPEAFF. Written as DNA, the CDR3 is TGTGCCAGCAGCCCAACCGGACAGGGGGCCCCTGAAGCTTTCTTT.

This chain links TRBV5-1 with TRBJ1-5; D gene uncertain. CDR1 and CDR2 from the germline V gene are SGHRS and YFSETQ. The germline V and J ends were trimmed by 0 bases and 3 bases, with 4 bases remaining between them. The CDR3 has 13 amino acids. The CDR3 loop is CASSLVPNQPQHF. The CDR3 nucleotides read TGCGCCAGCAGCTTGGTCCCCAATCAGCCCCAGCATTTT.

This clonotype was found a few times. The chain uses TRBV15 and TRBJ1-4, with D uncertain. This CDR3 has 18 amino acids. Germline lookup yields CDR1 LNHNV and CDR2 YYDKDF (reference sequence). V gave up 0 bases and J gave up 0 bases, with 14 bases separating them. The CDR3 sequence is CATSRDAVFGATNEKLFF. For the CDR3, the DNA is TGTGCCACCAGCAGAGATGCGGTATTCGGCGCAACTAATGAAAAACTGTTTTTT.